This T cell receptor (beta chain) was observed in a study of T cell repertoires in cytomegalovirus infection. For the study at large: CMV infection plus the matching HLA type was flagged by public TCR beta signatures.

TCRdb reprocessed the reads with MiXCR, giving one entry per CDR3 protein. Here the sample spans around 170,000 distinct CDR3 sequences, 13% to 15% being singletons. Comments on this clonotype: Its specificity is unknown.

Study-level points and caveats: HLA-C-restricted CMV clonotypes gave the most frequent clonotype in two of eight donors. Carriage of CMV together with the relevant HLA was identifiable through cumulative public TCR beta family frequency.

Sequencing was carried out using PBMCs. The clonotype was recovered from a human donor in good health (CMV status not recorded). Some clones in this sample may be carry-over from other donors' samples.

CDR3 nucleotide sequence: TGTGCCAGCAGTCGCCTGGGCGGCCGGATCTCTGGAAACACCATATATTTT. Protein: CASSRLGGRISGNTIYF. The chain carries TRBV14 and TRBJ1-3; D unresolved. V lost 6 bases and J 0 bases, leaving 18 bases between the germline ends. There are 17 residues in the CDR3. In germline, CDR1 is SGHDN, CDR2 FVKESK.